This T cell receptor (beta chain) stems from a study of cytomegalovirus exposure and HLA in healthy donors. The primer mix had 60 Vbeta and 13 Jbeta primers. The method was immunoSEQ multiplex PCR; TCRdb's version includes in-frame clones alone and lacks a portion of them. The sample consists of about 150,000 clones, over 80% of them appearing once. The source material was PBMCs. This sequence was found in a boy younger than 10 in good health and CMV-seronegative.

Here the CDR3 reads CASSLTGVGETQYF. CDR3 DNA: TGTGCCAGCAGTTTGACAGGGGTAGGAGAGACCCAGTACTTC. J is TRBJ2-5 and V is TRBV5-8, with TRBD1 identical over 8 bases. The germline CDR1 and CDR2 sequences are SGHTS and YDEGEE. CDR3 length: 14 residues. Trimming removed 5 bases from V and 4 bases from J; junction bases left unmatched: 7.